This T cell receptor (beta chain) was recovered during a study of CXCR3-negative and CXCR3-positive naive CD8 T cells. The study's findings and limits: With respect to TRBV-TRBJ usage, naive CXCR3-negative and CXCR3-positive cells were similar; memory differed. Hydrophobicity was higher for TRB CDR3s found in CXCR3-positive naive cells than in CXCR3-negative naive cells. Naive subsets expressed similar surface CD5; TRB CDR3 features served to infer TCR strength.

Details on this clonotype: Its antigen remains unidentified.

The libraries of TRB cDNA were prepared using 5' RACE with UMI labels. From its re-call of the 5' RACE reads, TCRdb lists each CDR3 protein once, without DNA. The table gives roughly 6,000 distinct CDR3 sequences; the top ten clones make up about 1.7% of it. CDR1 and CDR2 (germline): SQVTM, ANQGSEA. There are 16 residues in the CDR3. Definition of naive CD8+ T cells rested on a CD45RO-CCR7+CD27+CD95- profile. Material: naive CXCR3+ CD8+ T cells from blood. The subset denotes: CD45RO-CCR7+CD27+CD95- naive CD8+ T cells expressing CXCR3 (TNR3+). V usage is TRBV29-1 and J usage is TRBJ2-1; TCRdb outputs TRBD2, but without DNA this stays unchecked. The origin of this receptor is a human donor in good health. Some clones in this sample may be carry-over from other donors' samples. Here the CDR3 reads CSVEGSTSGTYNEQFF.